The 5 T cell receptor beta chains below all came from one sample that was sequenced in a study of PD-1 blockade in mismatch repair-deficient tumors. Clones were sequenced by immunoSEQ multiplex PCR, and TCRdb holds only the in-frame ones, with some missing. The sample shows 30,000 to 40,000 clones, more than 70% of them seen only once. Source: PBMCs, taken approximately 6 weeks after starting pembrolizumab. Every receptor here comes from an adult with mismatch repair-deficient cancer.

The chain carries TRBV18 and TRBJ1-4; perhaps TRBD1 as D (5 bases). The V end was cut by 3 bases, the J end by 5 bases, with 13 bases between. CDR3 length: 15 amino acids. Germline values: CDR1 KGHSH, CDR2 LQKENI. As DNA, the CDR3 is TGTGCCAGCTCACCGGGGCGGGGGAGAAATGAAAAACTGTTTTTT. It is translated as CASSPGRGRNEKLFF.

The V and J genes are TRBV7-9 and TRBJ1-2; 8 nucleotides align to TRBD1. V lost 5 bases to trimming and J lost 2 bases; unmatched junction nucleotides: 7. The CDR3 contains 15 residues. The germline V gene has CDR1 SEHNR and CDR2 FQNEAQ (reference sequence). The CDR3 nucleotides are TGTGCCAGCAGCCTGACAGGGGCCCTAAACTATGGCTACACCTTC. Translation: CASSLTGALNYGYTF.

V usage is TRBV6-4 and J usage is TRBJ2-5, with a possible D match to TRBD2 (5 bases). CDR1 and CDR2 from the germline V gene are MRHNA and SNTAGT. The CDR3 length is 13 residues. Trimming took 4 bases from V and 4 from J, leaving 10 bases between them. The CDR3 DNA follows: TGTGCCAGCAGTGGGTTTGAGGGAGAGACCCAGTACTTC. Translation: CASSGFEGETQYF.

The rearrangement uses TRBV7-9 and TRBJ1-4; 8 bases fit TRBD1. Looked up from germline, CDR1 is SEHNR and CDR2 is FQNEAQ (reference sequence). This CDR3 spans 14 amino acids. V shed 5 bases and J 2 bases; nucleotides not matched to a gene: 1. CDR3 bases: TGTGCCAGCAGCCGACAGGGGACTAATGAAAAACTGTTTTTT. Protein: CASSRQGTNEKLFF.

This clone was seen just once. The V and J genes are TRBV7-2 and TRBJ1-1; a weak D match, TRBD1 (6 bases). Germline values: CDR1 SGHTA, CDR2 FQGNSA. The CDR3 is made up of 14 amino acids. Trimming cost V 5 bases and J 3 bases, with 13 bases left between them. The CDR3 region is CASSDLGQYTEAFF. The CDR3 DNA is TGTGCCAGCAGCGATCTTGGACAGTACACTGAAGCTTTCTTT.